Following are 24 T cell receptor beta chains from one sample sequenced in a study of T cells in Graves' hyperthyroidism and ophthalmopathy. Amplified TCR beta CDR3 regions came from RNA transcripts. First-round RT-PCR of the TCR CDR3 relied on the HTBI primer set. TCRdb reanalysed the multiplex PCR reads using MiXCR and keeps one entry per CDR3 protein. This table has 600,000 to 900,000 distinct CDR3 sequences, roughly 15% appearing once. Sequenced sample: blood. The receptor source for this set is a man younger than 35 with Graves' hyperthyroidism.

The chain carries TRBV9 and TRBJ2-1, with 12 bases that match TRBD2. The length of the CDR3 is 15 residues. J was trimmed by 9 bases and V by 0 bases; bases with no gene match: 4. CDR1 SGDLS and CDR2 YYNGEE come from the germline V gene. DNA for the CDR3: TGTGCCAGCAGCGTAGCCCTAGCGGGAGGGGGTGAGCAGTTCTTC. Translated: CASSVALAGGGEQFF.

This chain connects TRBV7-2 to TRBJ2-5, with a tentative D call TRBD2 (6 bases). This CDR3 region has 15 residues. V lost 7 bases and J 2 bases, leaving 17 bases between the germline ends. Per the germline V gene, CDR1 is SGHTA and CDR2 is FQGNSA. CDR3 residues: CASTPLTSEQETQYF. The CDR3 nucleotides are TGTGCCAGCACCCCGCTGACTAGTGAACAAGAGACCCAGTACTTC.

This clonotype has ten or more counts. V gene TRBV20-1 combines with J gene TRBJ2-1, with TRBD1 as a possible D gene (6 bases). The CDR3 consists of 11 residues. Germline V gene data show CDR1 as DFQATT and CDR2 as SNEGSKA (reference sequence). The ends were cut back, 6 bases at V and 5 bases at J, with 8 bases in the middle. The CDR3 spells CSARTDNEQFF. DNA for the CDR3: TGCAGTGCCCGGACAGACAATGAGCAGTTCTTC.

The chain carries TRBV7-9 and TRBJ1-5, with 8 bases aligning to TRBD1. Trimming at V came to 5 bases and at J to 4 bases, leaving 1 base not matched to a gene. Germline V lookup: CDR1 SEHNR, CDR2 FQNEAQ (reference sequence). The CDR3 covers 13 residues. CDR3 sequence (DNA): TGTGCCAGCAGCCAGGGGGCGAATCAGCCCCAGCATTTT. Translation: CASSQGANQPQHF.

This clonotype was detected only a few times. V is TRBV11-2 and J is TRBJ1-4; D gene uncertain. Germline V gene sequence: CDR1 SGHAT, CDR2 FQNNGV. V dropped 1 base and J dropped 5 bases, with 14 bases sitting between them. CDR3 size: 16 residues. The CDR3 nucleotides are TGTGCCAGCAGCTTAGGGAGAGTCCGACGAAATGAAAAACTGTTTTTT. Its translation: CASSLGRVRRNEKLFF.

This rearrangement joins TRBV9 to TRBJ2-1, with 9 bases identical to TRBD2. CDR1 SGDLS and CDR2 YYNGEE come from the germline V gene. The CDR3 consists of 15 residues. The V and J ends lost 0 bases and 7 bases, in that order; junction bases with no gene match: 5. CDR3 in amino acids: CASSVDGGRGNEQFF. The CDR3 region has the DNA TGTGCCAGCAGCGTAGATGGCGGGAGGGGTAATGAGCAGTTCTTC. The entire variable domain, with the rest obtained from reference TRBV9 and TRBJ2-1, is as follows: DSGVTQTPKHLITATGQRVTLRCSPRSGDLSVYWYQQSLDQGLQFLIQYYNGEERAKGNILERFSAQQFPDLHSELNLSSLELGDSALYFCASSVDGGRGNEQFFGPGTRLTVL.

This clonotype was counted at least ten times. The CDR3 here is CASSWDGLGETQYF. The CDR3 DNA is TGTGCCAGCAGTTGGGACGGGTTGGGGGAGACCCAGTACTTC. The J gene is TRBJ2-5, the V gene TRBV6-1; D may correspond to TRBD1 or TRBD2 (5 bases each). Deletions cut 5 bases from V and 5 bases from J, with 15 bases between. The CDR3 runs 14 residues. Per germline, CDR1 MNHNS and CDR2 SASEGT.

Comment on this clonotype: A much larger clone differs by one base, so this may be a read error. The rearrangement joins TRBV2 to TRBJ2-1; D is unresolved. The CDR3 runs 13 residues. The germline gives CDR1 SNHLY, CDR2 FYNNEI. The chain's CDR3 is CASTGSLSNERFF. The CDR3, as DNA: TGTGCCAGCACAGGTTCGTTGTCGAATGAGCGGTTCTTC.

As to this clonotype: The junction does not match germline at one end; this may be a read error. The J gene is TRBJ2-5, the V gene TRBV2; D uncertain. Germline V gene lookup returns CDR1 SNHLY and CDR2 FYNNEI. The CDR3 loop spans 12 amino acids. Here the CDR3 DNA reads TGTGCCAGCATGTTCTCTCAAGAGACCCGGTACTTC. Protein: CASMFSQETRYF. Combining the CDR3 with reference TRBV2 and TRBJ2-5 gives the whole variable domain EPEVTQTPSHQVTQMGQEVILRCVPISNHLYFYWYRQILGQKVEFLVSFYNNEISEKSEIFDDQFSVERPDGSNFTLKIRSTKLEDSAMYFCASMFSQETRYFGPGTRLLVL.

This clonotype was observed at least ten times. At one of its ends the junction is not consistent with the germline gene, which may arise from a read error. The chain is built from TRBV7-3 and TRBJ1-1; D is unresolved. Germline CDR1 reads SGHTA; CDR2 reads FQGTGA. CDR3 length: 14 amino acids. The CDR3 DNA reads TGTGCCAGCAGCGTAACGGGCATGAACACTGAAGCTTTCTTT. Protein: CASSVTGMNTEAFF.

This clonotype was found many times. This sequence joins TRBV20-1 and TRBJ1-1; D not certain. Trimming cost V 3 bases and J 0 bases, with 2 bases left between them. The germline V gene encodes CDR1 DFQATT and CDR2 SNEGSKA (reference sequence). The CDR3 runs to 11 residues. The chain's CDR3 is CSARVNTEAFF. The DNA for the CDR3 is TGCAGTGCTAGGGTGAACACTGAAGCTTTCTTT.

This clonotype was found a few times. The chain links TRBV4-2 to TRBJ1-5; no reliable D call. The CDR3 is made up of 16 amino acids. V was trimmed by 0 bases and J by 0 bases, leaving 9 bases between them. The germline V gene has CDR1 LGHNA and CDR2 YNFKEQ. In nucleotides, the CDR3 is TGTGCCAGCAGCCAAGATTTTAACGGTAGCAATCAGCCCCAGCATTTT. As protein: CASSQDFNGSNQPQHF.

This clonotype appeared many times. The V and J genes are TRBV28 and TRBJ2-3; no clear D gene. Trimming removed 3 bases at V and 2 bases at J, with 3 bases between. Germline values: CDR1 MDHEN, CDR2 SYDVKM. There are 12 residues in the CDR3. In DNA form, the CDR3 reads TGTGCCAGCAGTTTCCTCACAGATACGCAGTATTTT. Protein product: CASSFLTDTQYF.

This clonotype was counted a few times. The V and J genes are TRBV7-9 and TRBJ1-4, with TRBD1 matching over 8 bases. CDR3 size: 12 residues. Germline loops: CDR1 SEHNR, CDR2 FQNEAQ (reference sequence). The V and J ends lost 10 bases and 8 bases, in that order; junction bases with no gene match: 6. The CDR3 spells CATSDREEKLFF. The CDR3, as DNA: TGTGCCACCTCGGACAGGGAGGAAAAACTGTTTTTT. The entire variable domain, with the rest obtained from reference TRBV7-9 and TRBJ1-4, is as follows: DTGVSQNPRHKITKRGQNVTFRCDPISEHNRLYWYRQTLGQGPEFLTYFQNEAQLEKSRLLSDRFSAERPKGSFSTLEIQRTEQGDSAMYLCATSDREEKLFFGSGTQLSVL.

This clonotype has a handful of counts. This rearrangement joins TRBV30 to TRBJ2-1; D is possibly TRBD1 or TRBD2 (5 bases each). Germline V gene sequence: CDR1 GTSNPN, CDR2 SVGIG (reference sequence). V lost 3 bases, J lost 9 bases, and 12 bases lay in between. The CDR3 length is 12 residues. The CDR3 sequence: CAWSRGVGEQFF. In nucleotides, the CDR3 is TGTGCCTGGAGCAGAGGGGTAGGTGAGCAGTTCTTC.

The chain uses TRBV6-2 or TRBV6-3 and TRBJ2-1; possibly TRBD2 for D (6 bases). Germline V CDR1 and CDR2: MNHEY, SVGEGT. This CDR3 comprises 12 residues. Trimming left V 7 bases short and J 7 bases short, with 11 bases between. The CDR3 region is CASTGLGNEQFF. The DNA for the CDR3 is TGTGCCAGCACGGGACTCGGGAATGAGCAGTTCTTC.

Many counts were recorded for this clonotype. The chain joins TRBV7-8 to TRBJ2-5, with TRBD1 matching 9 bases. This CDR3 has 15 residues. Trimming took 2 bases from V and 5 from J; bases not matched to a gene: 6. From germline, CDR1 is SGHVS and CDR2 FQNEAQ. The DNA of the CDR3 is TGTGCCAGCAGCTTACGGGACAGGGTGAGCGAGACCCAGTACTTC. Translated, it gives CASSLRDRVSETQYF. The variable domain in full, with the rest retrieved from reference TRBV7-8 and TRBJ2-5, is GAGVSQSPRYKVAKRGQDVALRCDPISGHVSLFWYQQALGQGPEFLTYFQNEAQLDKSGLPSDRFFAERPEGSVSTLKIQRTQQEDSAVYLCASSLRDRVSETQYFGPGTRLLVL.

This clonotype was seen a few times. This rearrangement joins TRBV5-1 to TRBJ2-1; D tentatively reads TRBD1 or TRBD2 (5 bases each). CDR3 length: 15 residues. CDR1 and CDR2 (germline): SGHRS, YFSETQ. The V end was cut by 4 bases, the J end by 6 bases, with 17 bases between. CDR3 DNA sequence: TGCGCCAGCAGCCATACCAATATGGGGGTCAATGAGCAGTTCTTC. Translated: CASSHTNMGVNEQFF.

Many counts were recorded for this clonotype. DNA of the CDR3: TGTGCCAGCAGTCGTGACAGGGCTGGGGCCAACGTCCTGACTTTC. As protein: CASSRDRAGANVLTF. V gene TRBV28 combines with J gene TRBJ2-6, with 7 bases aligning to TRBD1. The CDR3 is made up of 15 amino acids. Germline V gene data show CDR1 as MDHEN and CDR2 as SYDVKM. Trimming removed 5 bases from V and 2 bases from J; junction bases left unmatched: 3.

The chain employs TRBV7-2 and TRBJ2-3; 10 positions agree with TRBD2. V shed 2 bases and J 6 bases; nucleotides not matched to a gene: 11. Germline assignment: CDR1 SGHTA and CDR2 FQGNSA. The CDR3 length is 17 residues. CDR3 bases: TGTGCCAGCAGCTTATCCCGGCTGAGCGGGAGGGCCGATACGCAGTATTTT. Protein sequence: CASSLSRLSGRADTQYF.

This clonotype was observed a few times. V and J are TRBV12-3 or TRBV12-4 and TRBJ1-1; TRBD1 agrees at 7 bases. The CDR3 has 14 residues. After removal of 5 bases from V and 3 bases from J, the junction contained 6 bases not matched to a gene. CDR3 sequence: CASSLRQGYTEAFF. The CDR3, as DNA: TGTGCCAGCAGTCTAAGACAGGGATACACTGAAGCTTTCTTT.

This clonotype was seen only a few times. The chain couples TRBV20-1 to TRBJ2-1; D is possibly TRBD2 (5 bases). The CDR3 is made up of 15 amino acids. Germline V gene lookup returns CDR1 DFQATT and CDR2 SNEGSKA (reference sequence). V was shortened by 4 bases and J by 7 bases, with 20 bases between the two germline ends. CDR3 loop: CSATRGLSPINEQFF. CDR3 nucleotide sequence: TGCAGTGCTACAAGAGGGCTCTCCCCCATAAATGAGCAGTTCTTC.

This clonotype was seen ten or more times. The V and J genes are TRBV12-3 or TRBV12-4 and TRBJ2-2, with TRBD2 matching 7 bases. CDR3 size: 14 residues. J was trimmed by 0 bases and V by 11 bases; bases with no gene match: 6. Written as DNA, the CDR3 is TGTGCCGCTAGACTAGCTGCGAACACCGGGGAGCTGTTTTTT. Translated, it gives CAARLAANTGELFF.

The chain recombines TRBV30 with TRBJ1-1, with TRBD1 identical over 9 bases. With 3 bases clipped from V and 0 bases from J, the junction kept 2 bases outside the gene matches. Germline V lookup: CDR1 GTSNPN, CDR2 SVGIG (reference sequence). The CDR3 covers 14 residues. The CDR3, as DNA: TGTGCCTGGAGGGACAGGGGTCTGAACACTGAAGCTTTCTTT. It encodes CAWRDRGLNTEAFF.